This T cell receptor (beta chain) was found in a study of T cell responses to AZD1222 COVID-19 vaccine. Measured with immunoSEQ multiplex PCR; TCRdb has only the in-frame clones, and not every one. This table has approximately 130,000 clones, approximately 93% appearing once. The study's findings and limits: Recipients of two AZD1222 doses showed rising Spike-specific TCR breadth and depth. Only 5 or 6 people who got AZD1222 tested seropositive at baseline. Possibly, clonal diversity was underestimated; donors were largely white British and included more females.

In regard to this clone: Antigen specificity is unknown.

The sample here was peripheral blood, taken on day 0 of AZD1222 vaccination. The receptor's source is an adult in good health.

CDR3 sequence: CASSQGLAGVETQYF. CDR3 nucleotides: TGCGCCAGCAGCCAAGGCCTAGCGGGAGTGGAGACCCAGTACTTC. The V gene is TRBV4-1, the J gene TRBJ2-5, with 10 nucleotides matching TRBD2. After removal of 1 base from V and 5 bases from J, the junction contained 4 bases not matched to a gene. Looked up from germline, CDR1 is MGHRA and CDR2 is YSYEKL. The CDR3 totals 15 residues.